These T cell receptor beta chains were read from a single sample in a study of control samples from healthy donors and cancer patients. Sequenced by immunoSEQ multiplex PCR; TCRdb stores in-frame clones only, minus some. This sample contains some 180,000 clones. The sample was blood. These receptors were collected from a woman in her twenties or thirties in good health. Each CDR3 is given with its conserved first and last residue. The D gene is left open where the match is weak.

V: TRBV2
D: -
J: TRBJ1-3
CDR3: CASRRGLSSGNTIYF
DNA: TGTGCCAGCCGAAGGGGACTCAGCTCTGGAAACACCATATATTTT

V: TRBV2
D: TRBD2
J: TRBJ2-3
CDR3: CASSVSGKSSTDTQYF
DNA: TGTGCCAGCAGTGTGAGCGGGAAGTCTAGCACAGATACGCAGTATTTT

V: TRBV6-5
D: -
J: TRBJ2-7
CDR3: CASSYSAGVMAYEQYF
DNA: TGTGCCAGCAGTTACTCGGCAGGGGTTATGGCTTACGAGCAGTACTTC

V: TRBV7-9
D: TRBD1
J: TRBJ1-5
CDR3: CASSLSGQGSNQPQHF
DNA: TGTGCCAGCAGCCTCTCGGGACAGGGTAGTAATCAGCCCCAGCATTTT

V: TRBV4-2
D: -
J: TRBJ1-2
CDR3: CASSQALAYGYTF
DNA: TGTGCCAGCAGCCAAGCTCTGGCGTATGGCTACACCTTC

V: TRBV18
D: TRBD1
J: TRBJ1-5
CDR3: CASFQGAHQPQHF
DNA: TGTGCCAGCTTTCAGGGGGCCCATCAGCCCCAGCATTTT

V: TRBV5-6
D: -
J: TRBJ2-2
CDR3: CASSLLRVKAGELFF
DNA: TGTGCCAGCAGCTTGCTCAGGGTGAAGGCCGGGGAGCTGTTTTTT

V: TRBV5-4
D: TRBD2
J: TRBJ2-5
CDR3: CASSYGRLAGARETQYF
DNA: TGTGCCAGCAGCTACGGAAGACTAGCGGGGGCCAGGGAGACCCAGTACTTC

V: TRBV28
D: TRBD2
J: TRBJ2-1
CDR3: CASSSITSGASYNEQFF
DNA: TGTGCCAGCAGTTCAATCACTAGCGGCGCTTCCTACAATGAGCAGTTCTTC

V: TRBV6-5
D: TRBD1
J: TRBJ1-5
CDR3: CATGTGANQPQHF
DNA: TGTGCCACCGGGACAGGAGCCAATCAGCCCCAGCATTTT

V: TRBV9
D: -
J: TRBJ2-5
CDR3: CASSVGAGIQETQYF
DNA: TGTGCCAGCAGCGTAGGTGCCGGCATACAAGAGACCCAGTACTTC

V: TRBV9
D: TRBD2
J: TRBJ2-7
CDR3: CASSVNGGYYEQYF
DNA: TGTGCCAGCAGCGTGAACGGGGGGTACTACGAGCAGTACTTC

V: TRBV7-2
D: TRBD2
J: TRBJ2-5
CDR3: CASSSGLAGGRETQYF
DNA: TGTGCCAGCAGCTCGGGACTAGCGGGGGGGCGAGAGACCCAGTACTTC

V: TRBV28
D: -
J: TRBJ2-2
CDR3: CASSPWQRVNTGELFF
DNA: TGTGCCAGCAGTCCCTGGCAGCGGGTAAACACCGGGGAGCTGTTTTTT